This TCR beta chain stems from a study of T cell repertoires in cytomegalovirus infection (dated by TCRdb to between 2018 and 2021). With regard to the full study: The peptide stimulations were aimed at well-studied HLA-B-restricted epitopes as well as recently identified HLA-C-restricted CMV epitopes, whose presentation resists viral immunomodulation. The HLA type of each donor mattered for the analysis, because public TCR beta signatures pointed to carriage of CMV infection along with the matching HLA type. Overall study outcomes, separate from this receptor: In the ex vivo response, HLA-C-restricted CMV-specific TCR beta clonotypes were dominant, and in two of eight donors the single most frequent clonotype came from this HLA-C-restricted group. Cumulative frequency of public TCR beta family members discriminated carriers of CMV infection plus the relevant HLA type in this cohort and an independent approximately 350-donor cohort.

A distance of 15 bases separates the germline ends of V and J, which lose 2 bases and 1 base respectively. Including cysteine and phenylalanine, the CDR3 has 16 amino acids. Just the 48-base CDR3 DNA is kept, in frame starting at base 1. Looking up the germline V gene (reference sequence) yields CDR1 GTSNPN and CDR2 SVGIG. Sequenced using an Illumina HiSeq 1500. Starting from the raw public reads, TCRdb applied fastp trimming at Q25, assembled clones with MiXCR and retained in-frame beta chains. Rows with one shared CDR3 protein collapse into an entry with the most common genes and DNA. This sample is represented by some 350,000 distinct CDR3 sequences; about 32% of them were singletons. The top ten clones comprise roughly 13% of the sample. Note on this clonotype: Its antigen is currently not known. No base qualities exist here, and no much larger clone lies one base off it.

The label giving this sample's treatment or condition can be read as: in vitro stimulation with specific CMV peptide epitopes to enrich CMV-specific T cells. The V and J segments used are TRBV30 and TRBJ1-3; the D gene is possibly TRBD1, with 5 bases matching. The sequences come from cultured PBMCs, collected from culture after CMV antigen stimulation. This receptor was taken from a human donor in good health (CMV status not recorded). Some clones in this sample may be carry-over from other donors' samples. CDR3 loop: CAWSRWGLGSGNTIYF. The nucleotide sequence reads TGTGCCTGGAGTCGATGGGGACTGGGATCTGGAAACACCATATATTTT.